This T cell receptor (beta chain) was recovered during a study of T cell responses to AZD1222 COVID-19 vaccine. Study-level results: Clonal diversity may have been underestimated in mostly white British donors.

Clones were read by immunoSEQ multiplex PCR, and TCRdb kept only the in-frame ones, dropping some. The table records 110,000 to 150,000 clones, around 89% of them present only once. Concerning this clone itself: As yet, its antigen is unknown.

Sequencing used peripheral blood, obtained 28 days after the second AZD1222 dose. The receptor was derived from an adult who received the AZD1222 COVID-19 vaccine.

The DNA for the CDR3 is TGTGCCAGCAGAGACGACAGGGTAGGGGACTATGGCTACACCTTC. Residues: CASRDDRVGDYGYTF. This chain links TRBV6-5 with TRBJ1-2; 7 nucleotides line up with TRBD1. The CDR3 runs 15 residues. The germline V gene has CDR1 MNHEY and CDR2 SVGAGI. The V segment lost 6 bases and the J segment 3 bases; nucleotides outside the gene matches: 10.